A selection of T cell receptor beta chains follows, all from one sample in a study of T-cell memory formation after mild COVID-19. TCRdb reprocessed the 5' RACE reads with MiXCR, giving one entry per CDR3 protein. This table holds about 13,000 distinct CDR3 sequences, around 12% found once. The sample was PBMCs or a T cell subset sorted from them (not recorded which). The receptors were sampled from an adult woman who had mild COVID-19 (a few samples of this study predate the infection). Cell type and time point are not known. CDR3s include the opening cysteine and the closing phenylalanine or tryptophan. Some rows have no size entry. The others give once, few or many, or a class for an expanded clone.

CASSYEAVEAFF,many,TRBV6-2/TRBV6-3,TRBJ1-1
CSVQPEGARGDNEQFF,many,TRBV29-1,TRBJ2-1
CATLSGELFF,many,TRBV6-6,TRBJ2-2
CASSPVIRHEQFF,NA,TRBV18,TRBJ2-1
CASSLTGSYTETQYF,many,TRBV11-3,TRBJ2-5
CASSFNIGGTDYGYTF,many,TRBV12-3/TRBV12-4,TRBJ1-2
CASSLVTSGFMAQYF,many,TRBV12-3/TRBV12-4,TRBJ2-5
CASRTGTNSGNTIYF,many,TRBV5-1,TRBJ1-3
CASSWRGTRQETQYF,NA,TRBV5-1,TRBJ2-5
CASRFTGGYEQFF,NA,TRBV2,TRBJ2-1
CASSSAGHHEQFF,NA,TRBV7-2,TRBJ2-1
CASNPWGRARSYNEQFF,many,TRBV7-2,TRBJ2-1
CSARLTGTSGTPYNEQFF,many,TRBV20-1,TRBJ2-1
CASKSPGRENTEAFF,many,TRBV19,TRBJ1-1
CSVRLHGYTF,many,TRBV29-1,TRBJ1-2
CASRSRTSTDTQYF,many,TRBV7-9,TRBJ2-3
CASSKVPGPGDAKNIQYF,many,TRBV21-1,TRBJ2-4
CSVEVGPGELFF,many,TRBV29-1,TRBJ2-2
CASSHGGESQPQHF,NA,TRBV7-2,TRBJ1-5
CATSFGGGPNQPQHF,NA,TRBV15,TRBJ1-5
CASSLETGVGTDTQYF,many,TRBV5-1,TRBJ2-3
CSVDPTVGQAFF,NA,TRBV29-1,TRBJ1-1
CSAVGLAGRYNEQFF,medium-sized,TRBV29-1,TRBJ2-1
CASSLLFRGYEQYF,many,TRBV12-3/TRBV12-4,TRBJ2-7
CASSRDGTYEQYF,many,TRBV6-5,TRBJ2-7
CASSYSLDLEWYF,many,TRBV6-2/TRBV6-3,TRBJ2-7
CASSQKRQSYEQYF,few,TRBV7-2,TRBJ2-7
CASSSRDRVSYEQYF,many,TRBV13,TRBJ2-7
CASSSLPPGQGIGNTIYF,many,TRBV12-3/TRBV12-4,TRBJ1-3
CASSLGGTSYEQYF,many,TRBV7-3,TRBJ2-7
CATSDLVSGASSYNEQFF,many,TRBV24-1,TRBJ2-1